A selection of T cell receptor beta chains follows, all from one sample in a study of blood T cells in healthy people across ages. In TCRdb, the 5' RACE reads were re-called with MiXCR into one record per CDR3 protein. The sample yields approximately 960,000 distinct CDR3 sequences, just under 30% seen once. A further study also used this sample, focusing on T cells of mothers and their children.

Material for sequencing was blood. The origin of the receptors is a woman in her thirties or forties in good health. CDR3s include the opening cysteine and the closing phenylalanine or tryptophan. A D gene is named only where the DNA matches it firmly. Clone sizes are given selectively: once, few, many, or a class where the clone is expanded.

cdr3_nt: TGCAGTGCTAGTCCCTCTAATGAAAAACTGTTTTTT
cdr3_aa: CSASPSNEKLFF
v_call: TRBV20-1
d_call: -
clone_size: many
j_call: TRBJ1-4

cdr3_nt: TGCAGTCTCTCTAGTGGGGGCCACAATGAGCAGTTCTTC
cdr3_aa: CSLSSGGHNEQFF
v_call: TRBV20-1
d_call: -
clone_size: few
j_call: TRBJ2-1

cdr3_nt: TGTGTCAGCAGCTTGATCCCCGCCCGGGCGGGGGGGTACAATGGGCAGTTCTTC
cdr3_aa: CVSSLIPARAGGYNGQFF
v_call: TRBV7-8
d_call: TRBD2
clone_size: few
j_call: TRBJ2-1

cdr3_nt: TGTGTCAGCAGCTTAAGAAGTCCTGGACAGGGGTACTACGGGCAGTACTTC
cdr3_aa: CVSSLRSPGQGYYGQYF
v_call: TRBV13
d_call: TRBD1
clone_size: -
j_call: TRBJ2-7

cdr3_nt: TGCGCCAGCAGCTTGGATCTACCGGGGCAGACCCAGTACTTC
cdr3_aa: CASSLDLPGQTQYF
v_call: TRBV5-1
d_call: -
clone_size: many
j_call: TRBJ2-5

cdr3_nt: TGCAGTGCTAGAGTAGTGGGGGACAGGGCTGAAAGCATTCAGTACTTC
cdr3_aa: CSARVVGDRAESIQYF
v_call: TRBV20-1
d_call: TRBD1
clone_size: many
j_call: TRBJ2-4

cdr3_nt: TGCAGTGCCGTCAGGGATATTCGCCCGGGTTCACCCCTCCACTTT
cdr3_aa: CSAVRDIRPGSPLHF
v_call: TRBV20-1
d_call: -
clone_size: few
j_call: TRBJ1-6

cdr3_nt: TGTGCCAGCAGCTCACGACAGGGGGGGAGGGAGATCCAGTACTTC
cdr3_aa: CASSSRQGGREIQYF
v_call: TRBV7-2
d_call: TRBD1
clone_size: -
j_call: TRBJ2-7

cdr3_nt: TGTGCCAGTAGTATGACACCACCCTACGAGCAGTACTTC
cdr3_aa: CASSMTPPYEQYF
v_call: TRBV19
d_call: -
clone_size: -
j_call: TRBJ2-7

cdr3_nt: TGCAGTACTGAGACAGGACCTAACTATGGCTACACCTTC
cdr3_aa: CSTETGPNYGYTF
v_call: TRBV20-1
d_call: -
clone_size: many
j_call: TRBJ1-2

cdr3_nt: TGCAGTGCTAGAGGGGAGGTCAGGGGGCAGTACTTC
cdr3_aa: CSARGEVRGQYF
v_call: TRBV20-1
d_call: -
clone_size: few
j_call: TRBJ2-7

cdr3_nt: TGTGCCAGCAGCTCCCCCCGGGACTACAATGAGCAGTTCTTC
cdr3_aa: CASSSPRDYNEQFF
v_call: TRBV7-9
d_call: -
clone_size: many
j_call: TRBJ2-1

cdr3_nt: TGCGCCAGCAGCCCCCTCCGGGGCGGCGCCTACGAGCAGTACTTC
cdr3_aa: CASSPLRGGAYEQYF
v_call: TRBV5-1
d_call: -
clone_size: few
j_call: TRBJ2-7

cdr3_nt: TGTGCCAGCAGTTACCAGGGGGCAAGATCGGATACGCAGTATTTT
cdr3_aa: CASSYQGARSDTQYF
v_call: TRBV6-6
d_call: TRBD1
clone_size: many
j_call: TRBJ2-3

cdr3_nt: TGTGCCAGCAGTTCCCGACAGGGACCTTTCTCTGGGGCCAACGTCCTGACTTTC
cdr3_aa: CASSSRQGPFSGANVLTF
v_call: TRBV27
d_call: TRBD1
clone_size: few
j_call: TRBJ2-6

cdr3_nt: TGTGCCAGCAGCTCCAGCGGGAGGGCCTATGAGCAGTTCTTC
cdr3_aa: CASSSSGRAYEQFF
v_call: TRBV11-1
d_call: TRBD2
clone_size: -
j_call: TRBJ2-1

cdr3_nt: TGTGCCACCAGCAGTTGGGACAGTAATCAGCCCCAGCATTTT
cdr3_aa: CATSSWDSNQPQHF
v_call: TRBV15
d_call: TRBD1
clone_size: few
j_call: TRBJ1-5

cdr3_nt: TGCGCCAGCAGTTTAGGCCAGGGGGTTGCCTACGAGCAGTTCTTC
cdr3_aa: CASSLGQGVAYEQFF
v_call: TRBV27
d_call: TRBD1
clone_size: few
j_call: TRBJ2-1

cdr3_nt: TGCGCCAGCAGCCAAGGGGCCTCGACTAGCGGGGGTCCGAACACCGGGGAGCTGTTTTTT
cdr3_aa: CASSQGASTSGGPNTGELFF
v_call: TRBV4-1
d_call: TRBD2
clone_size: many
j_call: TRBJ2-2

cdr3_nt: TGTGCCAGCAGGGACCAGGGAGACCGTATTTTGAACACTGAAGCTTTCTTT
cdr3_aa: CASRDQGDRILNTEAFF
v_call: TRBV28
d_call: -
clone_size: -
j_call: TRBJ1-1

cdr3_nt: TGTGCCAGCAGCCGGGACAGGGGGCGGGATGGCTACACCTTC
cdr3_aa: CASSRDRGRDGYTF
v_call: TRBV12-3/TRBV12-4
d_call: TRBD1
clone_size: many
j_call: TRBJ1-2

cdr3_nt: TGTGCCAGCAGCGAGCGGGGGACAGCAAACAATGAGCAGTTCTTC
cdr3_aa: CASSERGTANNEQFF
v_call: TRBV7-9
d_call: -
clone_size: few
j_call: TRBJ2-1

cdr3_nt: TGCGCCAGCAGCTTGGTAGCCGGGATCCTAAGCACAGATACGCAGTATTTT
cdr3_aa: CASSLVAGILSTDTQYF
v_call: TRBV5-1
d_call: -
clone_size: -
j_call: TRBJ2-3

cdr3_nt: TGCGCCAGCAGCTTCCAGGGACAGGGAAGTTCAGATACGCAGTATTTT
cdr3_aa: CASSFQGQGSSDTQYF
v_call: TRBV5-1
d_call: TRBD1
clone_size: few
j_call: TRBJ2-3

cdr3_nt: TGTGCCAGCAGTAACGGAGGGCCCACTTCACCCCTCCACTTT
cdr3_aa: CASSNGGPTSPLHF
v_call: TRBV12-3/TRBV12-4
d_call: -
clone_size: -
j_call: TRBJ1-6

cdr3_nt: TGTGCCAGCAGCCCCGGCGGATCGGATACGCAGTATTTT
cdr3_aa: CASSPGGSDTQYF
v_call: TRBV3-1
d_call: -
clone_size: -
j_call: TRBJ2-3

cdr3_nt: TGTGCCAGCAGTTTAGGACAGGTTTGGAATGGCTACACCTTC
cdr3_aa: CASSLGQVWNGYTF
v_call: TRBV12-3/TRBV12-4
d_call: -
clone_size: -
j_call: TRBJ1-2

cdr3_nt: TGTGCCAGTAGTATAACAGGGGGCTTTGATACGCAGTATTTT
cdr3_aa: CASSITGGFDTQYF
v_call: TRBV19
d_call: TRBD1
clone_size: -
j_call: TRBJ2-3

cdr3_nt: TGTGCCAGCAGTCCCCGGGGCAGTTCGAACACTGAAGCTTTCTTT
cdr3_aa: CASSPRGSSNTEAFF
v_call: TRBV6-6
d_call: -
clone_size: -
j_call: TRBJ1-1

cdr3_nt: TGCAGTGCTTGGGGAGCGGCATCCACAGATACGCAGTATTTT
cdr3_aa: CSAWGAASTDTQYF
v_call: TRBV20-1
d_call: -
clone_size: many
j_call: TRBJ2-3

cdr3_nt: TGTGCCAGCTCACCACCTCAAGCGGGGGGACAAGAGACCCAGTACTTC
cdr3_aa: CASSPPQAGGQETQYF
v_call: TRBV18
d_call: TRBD2
clone_size: -
j_call: TRBJ2-5

cdr3_nt: TGCAGTGCTAGAGTCCCAGCGGGGCACGAGCAGTACTTC
cdr3_aa: CSARVPAGHEQYF
v_call: TRBV20-1
d_call: TRBD2
clone_size: -
j_call: TRBJ2-7

cdr3_nt: TGCAGCGCTGAAGATACGGGGGGAGGCACTGAAGCTTTCTTT
cdr3_aa: CSAEDTGGGTEAFF
v_call: TRBV29-1
d_call: -
clone_size: few
j_call: TRBJ1-1

cdr3_nt: TGCAGCGTTGAAGACGGCTGGAACGGGGAGACCCAGTACTTC
cdr3_aa: CSVEDGWNGETQYF
v_call: TRBV29-1
d_call: -
clone_size: many
j_call: TRBJ2-5

cdr3_nt: TGTGCCAGCAGCCCGGGTGTAGCCAAAAACATTCAGTACTTC
cdr3_aa: CASSPGVAKNIQYF
v_call: TRBV5-6
d_call: -
clone_size: many
j_call: TRBJ2-4

cdr3_nt: TGCGCCAGCAGCCAAGTACCATTGCCCCCCTACGAGCAGTACTTC
cdr3_aa: CASSQVPLPPYEQYF
v_call: TRBV4-1
d_call: -
clone_size: many
j_call: TRBJ2-7

cdr3_nt: TGCAGTGGTAGGTGGGGACTGAACACTGAAGCTTTCTTT
cdr3_aa: CSGRWGLNTEAFF
v_call: TRBV20-1
d_call: -
clone_size: -
j_call: TRBJ1-1

cdr3_nt: TGTGCCAGCAGCTTACTCCCGATCAGGGGGCAAGAGACCCAGTACTTC
cdr3_aa: CASSLLPIRGQETQYF
v_call: TRBV7-3
d_call: TRBD1
clone_size: -
j_call: TRBJ2-5

cdr3_nt: TGTGCCAGCAGCCGAGGACGGGGCAATGAGCAGTTCTTC
cdr3_aa: CASSRGRGNEQFF
v_call: TRBV11-2
d_call: -
clone_size: -
j_call: TRBJ2-1

cdr3_nt: TGTGCCAGCAGCTTAGGACCGGGACAGGGGGCCTACGAGCAGTACTTC
cdr3_aa: CASSLGPGQGAYEQYF
v_call: TRBV7-2
d_call: TRBD1
clone_size: many
j_call: TRBJ2-7

cdr3_nt: TGCGCCAGCAGCCACTCGCAGACCACAAACTTTCCCTACGAGCAGTACTTC
cdr3_aa: CASSHSQTTNFPYEQYF
v_call: TRBV5-1
d_call: -
clone_size: many
j_call: TRBJ2-7

cdr3_nt: TGTGCCAGCAGTCATTCGGACAGAATTAATGAAGCTTTCTTT
cdr3_aa: CASSHSDRINEAFF
v_call: TRBV7-9
d_call: -
clone_size: -
j_call: TRBJ1-1

cdr3_nt: TGTGCCAGCAGGGACAGTACCTCTGGGGCCAACGTCCTGACTTTC
cdr3_aa: CASRDSTSGANVLTF
v_call: TRBV7-2
d_call: -
clone_size: -
j_call: TRBJ2-6

cdr3_nt: TGTGCCAGCAGCACGGGACTAGCGGGGGGGTACAATGAGCAGTTCTTC
cdr3_aa: CASSTGLAGGYNEQFF
v_call: TRBV7-8
d_call: TRBD2
clone_size: many
j_call: TRBJ2-1

cdr3_nt: TGTGCCAGCAGCCACGGGACCGGACTAGCTAACTATGGCTACACCTTC
cdr3_aa: CASSHGTGLANYGYTF
v_call: TRBV3-1
d_call: -
clone_size: many
j_call: TRBJ1-2

cdr3_nt: TGTGCCAGCAGCTCCACGCCTAGCGGCTATATAAGGGCAGATACGCAGTATTTT
cdr3_aa: CASSSTPSGYIRADTQYF
v_call: TRBV9
d_call: TRBD2
clone_size: -
j_call: TRBJ2-3

cdr3_nt: TGTGCCAGCAGTTACTCAACCGGGACAGGGTACTACGAGCAGTACTTC
cdr3_aa: CASSYSTGTGYYEQYF
v_call: TRBV6-2/TRBV6-3
d_call: TRBD1
clone_size: many
j_call: TRBJ2-7

cdr3_nt: TGTGCCAGCAGAAATGCCGGGACAGGATCATACGAGCAGTACTTC
cdr3_aa: CASRNAGTGSYEQYF
v_call: TRBV12-3/TRBV12-4
d_call: TRBD1
clone_size: -
j_call: TRBJ2-7

cdr3_nt: TGTGTCAGCAGCCGCCAGGCCTACGAGCAGTACTTC
cdr3_aa: CVSSRQAYEQYF
v_call: TRBV7-9
d_call: -
clone_size: once
j_call: TRBJ2-7

cdr3_nt: TGCAGTGCTAGGGATGCCGGGACAGGGGTTCATGAGCAGTTCTTC
cdr3_aa: CSARDAGTGVHEQFF
v_call: TRBV20-1
d_call: TRBD1
clone_size: -
j_call: TRBJ2-1

cdr3_nt: TGTGCCAGCAGCTTAGATACGGTCACTGAAGCTTTCTTT
cdr3_aa: CASSLDTVTEAFF
v_call: TRBV7-2
d_call: -
clone_size: few
j_call: TRBJ1-1

cdr3_nt: TGTGCCAGCAGTACGACAGCCACTGTCGATGGCTACACCTTC
cdr3_aa: CASSTTATVDGYTF
v_call: TRBV12-3/TRBV12-4
d_call: -
clone_size: -
j_call: TRBJ1-2

cdr3_nt: TGTGCCAGCAGCTTAGCGGCAGGGGGGAGGGAAGCTTTCTTT
cdr3_aa: CASSLAAGGREAFF
v_call: TRBV7-2
d_call: TRBD1
clone_size: few
j_call: TRBJ1-1

cdr3_nt: TGTGCTAGCAGCGAGAGGGGACTGCAAGAGACCCAGTACTTC
cdr3_aa: CASSERGLQETQYF
v_call: TRBV7-7
d_call: -
clone_size: many
j_call: TRBJ2-5

cdr3_nt: TGTGTCTGGAGTGTACCCCCTTTTGACAGGCCCTATGGCTACACCTTC
cdr3_aa: CVWSVPPFDRPYGYTF
v_call: TRBV30
d_call: -
clone_size: -
j_call: TRBJ1-2

cdr3_nt: TGTGCCAGCAGCGGTTCGACAGAAACTCTGAACTATAACTACAATGAGCAGTTCTTC
cdr3_aa: CASSGSTETLNYNYNEQFF
v_call: TRBV5-6
d_call: -
clone_size: -
j_call: TRBJ2-1

cdr3_nt: TGTGCCATCAGTGCGGGGGCGGGCACCAGGGAGCTGTTTTTT
cdr3_aa: CAISAGAGTRELFF
v_call: TRBV10-3
d_call: -
clone_size: -
j_call: TRBJ2-2

cdr3_nt: TGTGCCAGCAGCTTAGCGCTTCGGGGAGAGGGGACCCAGTACTTC
cdr3_aa: CASSLALRGEGTQYF
v_call: TRBV7-2
d_call: -
clone_size: -
j_call: TRBJ2-5

cdr3_nt: TGCGCCAGCATCCCGACTAGCGGAGCGGGAACAGATACGCAGTATTTT
cdr3_aa: CASIPTSGAGTDTQYF
v_call: TRBV5-1
d_call: TRBD2
clone_size: -
j_call: TRBJ2-3